The 25 T cell receptor beta chains listed next were all sequenced from one sample in a study of blood T cell repertoires in COVID-19. Using immunoSEQ multiplex PCR, the repertoire was profiled, and TCRdb retains in-frame clones only, with some absent. The repertoire includes some 400,000 clones, roughly nine tenths of them detected once, and 0.95% to 1.3% sits in the top ten. What was sequenced was PBMCs or T cells enriched from blood (not recorded which). These receptors came from a man aged 25 to 40 who had recovered from COVID-19.

The chain has TRBV3-1 (or the pseudogene TRBV3-2) and TRBJ1-4; maybe TRBD1 (6 bases). The CDR3 covers 12 residues. The V end lost 6 bases, the J end lost 8 bases, and 10 bases lay between the germline ends. Germline lookup yields CDR1 LGHDT and CDR2 YNNKEL (reference sequence). CDR3 coding DNA: TGTGCCAGCAGTTGGGGGCCAGAAAAACTGTTTTTT. Residues: CASSWGPEKLFF.

This clone appeared a single time. The chain combines TRBV7-2 with TRBJ2-7; TRBD2 matches at 8 bases. Germline V gene sequence: CDR1 SGHTA, CDR2 FQGNSA. The length of the CDR3 is 16 residues. V dropped 6 bases and J dropped 0; count of bases not matched to a gene: 10. The CDR3 spells CASSGAGGVSSYEQYF. For the CDR3, the DNA is TGTGCCAGCAGTGGGGCGGGAGGAGTAAGCTCCTACGAGCAGTACTTC.

This clone was counted once. The J gene is TRBJ2-7, the V gene TRBV7-8; TRBD2 might be the D (5 bases). Germline V gene data show CDR1 as SGHVS and CDR2 as FQNEAQ. Trimming shortened V by 1 base and J by 4 bases, and 14 bases separated the two germline ends. CDR3 length equals 15 residues. The CDR3 spells CASSLEAPGGYEQYF. The DNA of the CDR3 is TGTGCCAGCAGCTTAGAGGCGCCAGGAGGTTACGAGCAGTACTTC.

The chain carries TRBV18 and TRBJ2-5; perhaps TRBD1 as D (5 bases). CDR1 KGHSH and CDR2 LQKENI come from the germline V gene. The CDR3 is 14 residues long. Trimming shortened V by 3 bases and J by 5 bases, and 13 bases separated the two germline ends. The CDR3 here is CASSPLGDLETQYF. The CDR3 nucleotides read TGTGCCAGCTCACCTCTAGGGGATTTGGAGACCCAGTACTTC. Filled out from reference TRBV18 and TRBJ2-5, the complete variable domain reads NAGVMQNPRHLVRRRGQEARLRCSPMKGHSHVYWYRQLPEEGLKFMVYLQKENIIDESGMPKERFSAEFPKEGPSILRIQQVVRGDSAAYFCASSPLGDLETQYFGPGTRLLVL.

This clone appeared a few times. V usage is TRBV29-1 and J usage is TRBJ2-3; 12 bases align to TRBD1. Germline trimming cut 6 bases from V and 6 bases from J; bases unmatched to any gene: 4. From germline, CDR1 is SQVTM and CDR2 ANQGSEA. The CDR3 sequence is 13 residues long. CDR3 sequence (DNA): TGCAGCGTGCCGGGACAGGGGGCGGATACGCAGTATTTT. It yields the protein CSVPGQGADTQYF.

The chain carries TRBV18 and TRBJ2-7, with a tentative D call TRBD2 (7 bases). The CDR3 is 16 residues long. Trimming stripped 6 bases from V and 4 bases from J, with 22 bases between. CDR1 KGHSH and CDR2 LQKENI come from the germline V gene. CDR3 sequence: CASSYLGGGSAYEQYF. The CDR3, as DNA: TGTGCCAGCTCTTACCTTGGGGGGGGCTCCGCGTACGAGCAGTACTTC.

This clone was recorded once. The V gene is TRBV24-1, the J gene TRBJ2-7; 8 bases fit TRBD1. The ends lost 5 bases at V and 7 bases at J; junction bases unmatched: 12. From germline, CDR1 is KGHDR and CDR2 SFDVKD. The CDR3 is 15 residues long. The chain's CDR3 is CATSAARGQEGEQYF. CDR3 nucleotides: TGTGCCACCAGTGCCGCTCGGGGACAGGAGGGTGAGCAGTACTTC.

The chain has TRBV27 and TRBJ1-6; tentatively, D is TRBD1 (6 bases). The CDR3 consists of 13 residues. V was trimmed by 5 bases and J by 9 bases, leaving 11 bases between them. Germline V lookup: CDR1 MNHEY, CDR2 SMNVEV (reference sequence). This CDR3 reads CASSPGDLSPLHF. The CDR3 DNA reads TGTGCCAGCAGTCCAGGGGACCTTTCACCCCTCCACTTT.

The chain carries TRBV5-1 and TRBJ2-7; 9 bases are a match to TRBD2. The ends lost 4 bases at V and 4 bases at J; junction bases unmatched: 12. The CDR3 totals 16 residues. Germline assignment: CDR1 SGHRS and CDR2 YFSETQ. This CDR3 is CASSPVGKREVYEQYF. The CDR3 DNA reads as TGCGCCAGCAGCCCCGTGGGAAAGCGGGAGGTGTACGAGCAGTACTTC.

This rearrangement joins TRBV7-8 to TRBJ2-1, with a weak D call TRBD2 (6 bases). This CDR3 comprises 17 residues. The V gene lost 5 bases and the J gene lost 0 bases, with 17 bases spanning the gap. Germline V CDR1 and CDR2: SGHVS, FQNEAQ. The CDR3 sequence: CASSPSASVNSYNEQFF. DNA for the CDR3: TGTGCCAGCAGCCCATCAGCTAGCGTAAACTCCTACAATGAGCAGTTCTTC.

The chain is built from TRBV21-1 and TRBJ2-1; the table's D gene call, TRBD2, was not cross checked with the DNA. TRBV21-1 is a listed pseudogene. The CDR3 is 15 residues long. CDR3 sequence (DNA): TGTGCCAGCAGCAGCGGGGTCGAGGCCCACAATGAGCAGTTCTTC. Translation gives CASSSGVEAHNEQFF.

This chain connects TRBV10-2 to TRBJ2-7; D is possibly TRBD1 (6 bases). Germline CDR1 and CDR2: WSHSY and SAAADI. The germline V and J ends were trimmed by 1 base and 1 base, with 8 bases remaining between them. The CDR3 sequence is 14 residues long. This CDR3 reads CASSEWTASYEQYF. In DNA, the CDR3 is TGCGCCAGCAGTGAGTGGACAGCATCCTACGAGCAGTACTTC.

This clone has a single count. The chain employs TRBV6-6 and TRBJ2-6, with 9 bases identical to TRBD1. This CDR3 is built from 16 residues. The J segment lost 1 base and the V segment lost 7 bases, leaving 5 bases of the junction unmatched. Germline CDR1 and CDR2: MNHNY and SVGAGI (reference sequence). The CDR3 reads CASTDRGTSGANVLTF. In DNA, the CDR3 is TGTGCCAGCACGGACAGGGGAACTTCTGGGGCCAACGTCCTGACTTTC.

V gene TRBV19 combines with J gene TRBJ1-3; D is unclear. Trimming took 9 bases from V and 2 from J, leaving 17 bases between them. The CDR3 sequence is 15 residues long. Per germline, CDR1 LNHDA and CDR2 SQIVND (reference sequence). DNA for the CDR3: TGTGCCAGCCCCACCCCCGTAGGAGCTGGAAACACCATATATTTT. The encoded protein is CASPTPVGAGNTIYF.

CDR3 in amino acids: CASSDKGGRGTGELFF. CDR3 sequence (DNA): TGTGCCAGCAGTGATAAGGGCGGGAGAGGCACCGGGGAGCTGTTTTTT. The rearrangement uses TRBV6-4 and TRBJ2-2; 7 nucleotides align to TRBD2. Germline V gene data show CDR1 as MRHNA and CDR2 as SNTAGT. V gave up 3 bases and J gave up 4 bases; unmatched junction bases: 8. CDR3 size: 16 residues.

The chain carries TRBV20-1 and TRBJ1-2; TRBD1 might be the D (5 bases). CDR1 and CDR2 from the germline V gene are DFQATT and SNEGSKA (reference sequence). V lost 6 bases and J lost 8, with 19 bases in between. The CDR3 length is 13 residues. The CDR3 here is CSASREGRGGYTF. CDR3 bases: TGCAGTGCCAGTCGGGAGGGTAGGGGAGGCTACACCTTC.

The chain combines TRBV9 with TRBJ1-6; D is undetermined. Trimming shortened V by 0 bases and J by 11 bases, and 12 bases separated the two germline ends. Germline lookup yields CDR1 SGDLS and CDR2 YYNGEE. CDR3 length: 14 residues. The CDR3 DNA is TGTGCCAGCAGCGTAGTAACAGAAGGCACACCCCTCCACTTT. Residues: CASSVVTEGTPLHF.

This chain joins TRBV28 and TRBJ1-2; D is uncertain. From germline, CDR1 is MDHEN and CDR2 SYDVKM. Trimming pared 9 bases from V and 7 bases from J, leaving 21 bases between. CDR3 length equals 14 residues. DNA for the CDR3: TGTGCCAGTAGAACGGGGTTGAGACCTGCTGGCTACACCTTC. Protein: CASRTGLRPAGYTF.

This chain uses TRBV28 with TRBJ2-3, with 8 bases identical to TRBD1. Germline CDR1 and CDR2: MDHEN and SYDVKM. The CDR3 runs 16 residues. The V and J ends lost 5 bases and 4 bases, in that order; junction bases with no gene match: 11. The CDR3 DNA reads as TGTGCCAGCAGTGGACGCAGGGGGCCCTTGCCAGATACGCAGTATTTT. Its translation: CASSGRRGPLPDTQYF.

The chain recombines TRBV5-6 with TRBJ1-3; 9 bases are shared with TRBD1. Unmatched junction bases numbered 11, after V lost 4 bases and J lost 9 bases. In germline, CDR1 is SGHDT, CDR2 YYEEEE. The CDR3 is 15 residues long. The CDR3 region is CASSLRGTGRSTIYF. CDR3 DNA sequence: TGTGCCAGCAGCCTCCGTGGGACAGGGCGATCCACCATATATTTT.

As DNA, the CDR3 is TGTGCCAGCTCACCACTAGCGCCCAGCTCCTACAATGAGCAGTTCTTC. It codes for CASSPLAPSSYNEQFF. This chain joins TRBV18 and TRBJ2-1, with a weak D call TRBD2 (5 bases). Trimming removed 1 base at V and 0 bases at J, with 10 bases between. Germline V gene data show CDR1 as KGHSH and CDR2 as LQKENI. The CDR3 extends over 16 amino acids.

The genes are TRBV10-3 and TRBJ2-5, with 8 bases fitting TRBD2. Germline CDR1 reads ENHRY; CDR2 reads SYGVKD. V shed 2 bases and J 1 base; nucleotides not matched to a gene: 6. The CDR3 totals 16 residues. This CDR3 is CAISEKGTRSQETQYF. As DNA, the CDR3 is TGTGCCATCAGTGAGAAAGGGACTAGATCCCAAGAGACCCAGTACTTC.

In regard to this clone: The sample carries other DNA sequences with the same CDR3. CDR3 loop: CASSLAGGIYNEQFF. The CDR3 DNA reads TGCGCCAGCAGCTTGGCCGGCGGGATCTACAATGAGCAGTTCTTC. The chain has TRBV5-1 and TRBJ2-1; D might be TRBD2 (6 bases). Trimming left V 0 bases short and J 3 bases short, with 10 bases between. CDR3 size: 15 residues. From germline, CDR1 is SGHRS and CDR2 YFSETQ. The full variable domain, in which reference TRBV5-1 and TRBJ2-1 provide the parts outside the CDR3, is KAGVTQTPRYLIKTRGQQVTLSCSPISGHRSVSWYQQTPGQGLQFLFEYFSETQRNKGNFPGRFSGRQFSNSRSEMNVSTLELGDSALYLCASSLAGGIYNEQFFGPGTRLTVL.

The chain employs TRBV5-1 and TRBJ1-1, with D hard to call. Germline loops: CDR1 SGHRS, CDR2 YFSETQ. V dropped 6 bases and J dropped 1 base, with 4 bases sitting between them. There are 11 residues in the CDR3. The chain's CDR3 is CASKQNTEAFF. The CDR3 nucleotides read TGCGCCAGCAAGCAGAACACTGAAGCTTTCTTT.

The chain has TRBV7-2 and TRBJ2-4, with D tentatively TRBD2 (6 bases). CDR3 length: 16 residues. V lost 4 bases and J 9 bases, leaving 22 bases between the germline ends. CDR1 is SGHTA and CDR2 is FQGNSA in the germline V gene. In DNA, the CDR3 is TGTGCCAGCAGCTCAGGACCGGGACTGCCCCGTGGCATTCAGTACTTC. Translation: CASSSGPGLPRGIQYF.